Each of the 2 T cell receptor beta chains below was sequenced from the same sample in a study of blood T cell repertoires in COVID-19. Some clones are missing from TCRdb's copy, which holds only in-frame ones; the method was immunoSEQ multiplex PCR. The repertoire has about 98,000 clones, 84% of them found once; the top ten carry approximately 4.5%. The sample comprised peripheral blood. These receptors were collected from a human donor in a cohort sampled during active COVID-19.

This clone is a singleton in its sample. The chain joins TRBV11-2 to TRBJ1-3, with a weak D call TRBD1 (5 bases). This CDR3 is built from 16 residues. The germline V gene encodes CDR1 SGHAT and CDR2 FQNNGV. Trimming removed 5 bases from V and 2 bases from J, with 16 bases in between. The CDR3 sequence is CASSRGQGSTGNTIYF. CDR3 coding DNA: TGTGCCAGCAGCCGTGGGCAGGGTTCCACTGGAAACACCATATATTTT. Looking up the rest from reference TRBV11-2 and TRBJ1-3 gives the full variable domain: EAGVAQSPRYKIIEKRQSVAFWCNPISGHATLYWYQQILGQGPKLLIQFQNNGVVDDSQLPKDRFSAERLKGVDSTLKIQPAKLEDSAVYLCASSRGQGSTGNTIYFGEGSWLTVV.

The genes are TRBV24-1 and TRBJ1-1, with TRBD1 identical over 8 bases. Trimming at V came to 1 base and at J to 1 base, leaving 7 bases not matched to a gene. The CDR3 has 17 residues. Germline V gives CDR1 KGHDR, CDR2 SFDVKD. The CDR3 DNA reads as TGTGCCACCAGTGATTTTCGCCCCGGGACAGGGAACACTGAAGCTTTCTTT. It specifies CATSDFRPGTGNTEAFF.